This is a list of T cell receptor beta chains from one sample in a study of somatic mutations in cytotoxic T cells in rheumatoid arthritis. Here immunoSEQ multiplex PCR was the method, and the copy in TCRdb shows in-frame clones only, minus some. The table records about 16,000 clones, around 80% of them present only once. Sequences were obtained from CD8+ T cells sorted from blood. The source of these receptors is an adult with rheumatoid arthritis. CDR3s include the opening cysteine and the closing phenylalanine or tryptophan. The order of the fields is J gene, clone size, V gene, CDR3 length, D gene, CDR3 protein, CDR3 DNA. A D gene is named only where the DNA matches it firmly. Expanded clones are given a class, and other clones once, few, many or no size at all.

TRBJ2-7	.	TRBV10-3	14	TRBD1	CAISPGTASYEQYF	TGTGCCATCAGTCCCGGGACAGCCTCCTACGAGCAGTACTTC
TRBJ2-7	.	TRBV27	15	TRBD1	CASSFGTGTSYEQYF	TGTGCCAGCAGTTTCGGGACAGGGACATCCTACGAGCAGTACTTC
TRBJ1-1	.	TRBV9	17	TRBD1	CASSGDPGGSMNTEAFF	TGTGCCAGCAGCGGAGACCCAGGGGGATCAATGAACACTGAAGCTTTCTTT
TRBJ1-3	.	TRBV19	16	.	CASSVRVGGSGNTIYF	TGTGCCAGTAGTGTCAGGGTAGGAGGCTCTGGAAACACCATATATTTT
TRBJ1-1	.	TRBV5-1	14	.	CASSLGGSRTEAFF	TGCGCCAGCAGCTTGGGTGGTTCTCGCACTGAAGCTTTCTTT
TRBJ1-4	few	TRBV6-1	18	.	CASSEAPEGGGAGEKLFF	TGTGCCAGCAGTGAAGCCCCCGAGGGAGGAGGGGCAGGTGAAAAACTGTTTTTT
TRBJ2-7	.	TRBV27	14	TRBD1	CASSVTQGAHEQYF	TGTGCCAGCAGTGTAACACAGGGGGCGCACGAGCAGTACTTC
TRBJ2-3	few	TRBV7-9	10	.	CASSSNTQYF	TGTGCCAGCAGTTCTAATACGCAGTATTTT
TRBJ1-1	.	TRBV27	14	.	CASSLERGVTEAFF	TGTGCCAGCAGTTTAGAGCGGGGGGTGACTGAAGCTTTCTTT
TRBJ1-4	.	TRBV5-6	12	.	CASSGGAEKLFF	TGTGCCAGCAGCGGGGGGGCTGAAAAACTGTTTTTT
TRBJ1-2	.	TRBV6-1	11	.	CASSGGSGYTF	TGTGCCAGCAGTGGGGGAAGTGGCTACACCTTC
TRBJ2-3	.	TRBV4-1	15	.	CASSQGPGITDTQYF	TGCGCCAGCAGCCAAGGGCCGGGTATCACAGATACGCAGTATTTT
TRBJ2-7	.	TRBV7-4	10	.	CASNAYEQYF	TGTGCCAGCAACGCGTACGAGCAGTACTTC
TRBJ1-1	.	TRBV12-2	14	.	CASRTSREGTEAFF	TGTGCAAGTCGCACCTCCAGGGAGGGCACTGAAGCTTTCTTT
TRBJ2-1	.	TRBV9	16	TRBD2	CASSVGGGGPGNEQFF	TGTGCCAGCAGCGTAGGTGGCGGGGGGCCCGGCAATGAGCAGTTCTTC
TRBJ2-2	.	TRBV7-9	17	.	CASSIASGIPNTGELFF	TGTGCCAGCAGCATTGCCTCCGGGATCCCAAACACCGGGGAGCTGTTTTTT
TRBJ1-4	.	TRBV2	14	.	CATDKQGTNEKLFF	TGTGCCACCGACAAGCAGGGAACTAATGAAAAACTGTTTTTT
TRBJ1-2	.	TRBV21-1	11	.	CASSKRHLYTF	TGTGCCAGCAGCAAGAGACACCTCTACACCTTC
TRBJ1-1	.	TRBV7-9	15	TRBD1	CASSLGQGANTEAFF	TGTGCCAGCAGCTTAGGGCAGGGGGCGAACACTGAAGCTTTCTTT
TRBJ1-2	.	TRBV9	13	TRBD1	CASGDRGGNGYTF	TGTGCCAGTGGGGACAGGGGGGGGAATGGCTACACCTTC
TRBJ1-2	.	TRBV5-6	13	.	CASSLGRDYGYTF	TGTGCCAGCAGCTTGGGCAGAGACTATGGCTACACCTTC
TRBJ1-2	.	TRBV28	13	TRBD1	CASSWGQGGGYTF	TGTGCCAGCAGTTGGGGACAGGGGGGTGGCTACACCTTC
TRBJ2-5	.	TRBV19	18	.	CASSATIGGRPFRETQYF	TGTGCCAGTAGCGCCACCATAGGAGGACGGCCCTTTCGGGAGACCCAGTACTTC
TRBJ1-2	.	TRBV4-1	16	.	CASSQDSARTNYGYTF	TGCGCCAGCAGCCAAGATTCGGCGAGAACTAACTATGGCTACACCTTC
TRBJ1-1	.	TRBV7-6	15	.	CASSLALSPNTEAFF	TGTGCCAGCAGCTTAGCGCTATCACCTAACACTGAAGCTTTCTTT
TRBJ2-3	.	TRBV10-3	20	TRBD2	CAISERRGLAGVASTDTQYF	TGTGCCATCAGTGAGCGAAGGGGACTAGCGGGGGTGGCTAGCACAGATACGCAGTATTTT
TRBJ1-5	.	TRBV28	13	.	CASSLPQDQPQHF	TGTGCCAGCAGTTTACCCCAGGATCAGCCCCAGCATTTT
TRBJ2-3	.	TRBV14	16	.	CASSQESVSFTDTQYF	TGTGCCAGCAGCCAAGAGTCGGTTAGTTTCACAGATACGCAGTATTTT
TRBJ2-5	once	TRBV9	13	.	CASSVSSQETQYF	TGTGCCAGCAGCGTTTCCTCTCAAGAGACCCAGTACTTC
TRBJ1-2	.	TRBV25-1	11	.	CASKQGAGYTF	TGTGCCAGCAAACAGGGTGCTGGCTACACCTTC
TRBJ2-5	.	TRBV6-5	14	.	CASSYSGQGTQQYF	TGTGCCAGCAGTTACTCAGGGCAGGGGACGCAGCAGTACTTC
TRBJ1-1	.	TRBV6-6	10	.	CASSYTEAFF	TGTGCCAGCAGTTACACTGAAGCTTTCTTT
TRBJ2-7	.	TRBV29-1	13	.	CSARTGGSYEQYF	TGCAGCGCTAGAACCGGGGGATCCTACGAGCAGTACTTC
TRBJ1-2	once	TRBV28	17	.	CASSLGRPGGGLDGYTF	TGTGCCAGCAGTTTAGGTCGGCCCGGGGGGGGATTGGATGGCTACACCTTC
TRBJ1-1	.	TRBV27	14	.	CASSLGGQNTEAFF	TGTGCCAGCAGTTTAGGGGGGCAAAACACTGAAGCTTTCTTT
TRBJ1-1	.	TRBV5-1	15	.	CASSLLFGGNTEAFF	TGCGCCAGCAGCTTGTTGTTTGGCGGAAACACTGAAGCTTTCTTT
TRBJ1-1	few	TRBV13	12	.	CASSSDRTEAFF	TGTGCCAGCAGCTCCGACCGGACTGAAGCTTTCTTT
TRBJ2-1	.	TRBV27	16	TRBD2	CASSFPGLAGDNEQFF	TGTGCCAGCAGTTTCCCCGGACTAGCGGGGGACAATGAGCAGTTCTTC
TRBJ2-7	.	TRBV5-5	15	TRBD2	CASSFPGGGHYEQYF	TGTGCCAGCAGCTTCCCGGGGGGGGGCCACTACGAGCAGTACTTC
TRBJ2-3	once	TRBV6-1	14	TRBD2	CASLERGETDTQYF	TGTGCCAGCTTAGAGCGGGGGGAAACAGATACGCAGTATTTT
TRBJ1-2	.	TRBV6-5	11	TRBD1	CASGTAYGYTF	TGTGCAAGCGGGACAGCCTATGGCTACACCTTC
TRBJ2-3	.	TRBV6-5	14	TRBD1	CASSEGQGPDTQYF	TGTGCCAGCAGTGAAGGACAGGGGCCAGATACGCAGTATTTT
TRBJ1-2	.	TRBV2	12	.	CASAGQHYGYTF	TGTGCCAGTGCAGGGCAACACTATGGCTACACCTTC
TRBJ1-6	.	TRBV9	17	.	CASTQGHRVTYNSPLHF	TGTGCCAGCACCCAGGGCCACAGGGTCACCTATAATTCACCCCTCCACTTT
TRBJ2-5	once	TRBV7-9	14	.	CASSLRGTGETQYF	TGTGCCAGCAGCTTGAGAGGGACTGGAGAGACCCAGTACTTC
TRBJ1-2	.	TRBV19	12	.	CASSIGRYGYTF	TGTGCCAGTAGTATCGGGAGGTATGGCTACACCTTC